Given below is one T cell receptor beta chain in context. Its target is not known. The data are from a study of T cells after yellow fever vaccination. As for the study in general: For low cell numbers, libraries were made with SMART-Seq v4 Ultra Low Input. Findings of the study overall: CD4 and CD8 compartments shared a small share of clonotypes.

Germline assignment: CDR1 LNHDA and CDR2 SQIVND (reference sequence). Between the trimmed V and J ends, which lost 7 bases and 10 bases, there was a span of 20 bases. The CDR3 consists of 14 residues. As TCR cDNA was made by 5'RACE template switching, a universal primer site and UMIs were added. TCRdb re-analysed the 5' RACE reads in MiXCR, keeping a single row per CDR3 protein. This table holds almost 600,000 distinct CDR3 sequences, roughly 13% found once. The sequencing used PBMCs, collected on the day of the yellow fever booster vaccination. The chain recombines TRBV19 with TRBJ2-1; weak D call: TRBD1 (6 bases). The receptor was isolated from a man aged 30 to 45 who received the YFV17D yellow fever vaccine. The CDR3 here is CASTPQGGVGEQFF. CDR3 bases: TGTGCCAGTACCCCCCAAGGGGGAGTTGGCGAGCAGTTCTTC.